This T cell receptor (beta chain) was observed in a study of T cells in Graves' hyperthyroidism and ophthalmopathy. Germline CDR1 is DFQATT and CDR2 is SNEGSKA (reference sequence). The ends were cut back, 4 bases at V and 8 bases at J, with 15 bases in the middle. This CDR3 has 13 amino acids. This clonotype was picked up many times. Amplification of TCR beta CDR3 regions used RNA as the template. A set of HTBI primers served as the primers for a first-round RT-PCR of the TCR CDR3. TCRdb ran MiXCR on the multiplex PCR reads and lists one entry per CDR3 protein. Of roughly 630,000 distinct CDR3 sequences detected, 15% to 19% appear once; the ten largest clones hold under 7.5%.

The material sequenced was blood. The chain links TRBV20-1 to TRBJ1-3; a possible D gene is TRBD1 (6 bases). The TCR sequence derives from a woman aged 30 to 39 with Graves' hyperthyroidism. The CDR3 DNA follows: TGCAGTGCTACACAGGGACGGTCCGACACCATATATTTT. It is translated as CSATQGRSDTIYF.